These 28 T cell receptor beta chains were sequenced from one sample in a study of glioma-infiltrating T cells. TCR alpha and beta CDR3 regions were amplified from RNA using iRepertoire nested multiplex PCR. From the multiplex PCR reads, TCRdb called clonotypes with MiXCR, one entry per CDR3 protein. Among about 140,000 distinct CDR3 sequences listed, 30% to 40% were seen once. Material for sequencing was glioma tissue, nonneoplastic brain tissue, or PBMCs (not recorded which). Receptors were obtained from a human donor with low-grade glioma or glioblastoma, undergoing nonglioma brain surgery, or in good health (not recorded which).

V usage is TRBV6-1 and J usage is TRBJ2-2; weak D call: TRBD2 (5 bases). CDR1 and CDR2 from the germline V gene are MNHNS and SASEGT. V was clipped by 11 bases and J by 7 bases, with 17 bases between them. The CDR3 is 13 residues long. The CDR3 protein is CAVTRGEGGELFF. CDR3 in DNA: TGTGCCGTCACACGGGGAGAGGGCGGGGAGCTGTTTTTT.

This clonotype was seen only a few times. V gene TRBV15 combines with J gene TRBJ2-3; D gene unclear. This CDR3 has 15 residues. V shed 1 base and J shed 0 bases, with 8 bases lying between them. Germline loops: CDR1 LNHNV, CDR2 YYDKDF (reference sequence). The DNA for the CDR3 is TGTGCCACCAGCAGAGGGGCCACTAGCACAGATACGCAGTATTTT. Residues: CATSRGATSTDTQYF.

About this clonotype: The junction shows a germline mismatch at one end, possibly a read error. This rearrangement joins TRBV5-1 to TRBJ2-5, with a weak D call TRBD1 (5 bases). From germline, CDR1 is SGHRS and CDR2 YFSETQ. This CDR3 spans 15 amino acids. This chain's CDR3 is CASSSLRTLQETRYF. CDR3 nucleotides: TGCGCCAGCAGCTCACTGCGGACACTTCAAGAGACCCGGTACTTC.

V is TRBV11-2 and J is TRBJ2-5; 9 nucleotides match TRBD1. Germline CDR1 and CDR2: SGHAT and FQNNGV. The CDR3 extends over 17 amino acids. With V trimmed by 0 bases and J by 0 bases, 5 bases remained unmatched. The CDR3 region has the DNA TGTGCCAGCAGCTTAGACAGGGACAGGGAGTACCAAGAGACCCAGTACTTC. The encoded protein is CASSLDRDREYQETQYF.

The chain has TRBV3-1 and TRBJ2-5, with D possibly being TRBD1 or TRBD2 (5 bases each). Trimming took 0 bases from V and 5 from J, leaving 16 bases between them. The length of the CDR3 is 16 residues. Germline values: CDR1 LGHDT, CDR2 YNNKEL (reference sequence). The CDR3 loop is CASSQEPEGVAETQYF. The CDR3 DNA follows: TGTGCCAGCAGCCAAGAGCCCGAAGGGGTAGCGGAGACCCAGTACTTC.

In nucleotides, the CDR3 is TGTGCCATCGGACAGTGGCCATATAATTCACCCCTCCACTTT. Translated: CAIGQWPYNSPLHF. The rearrangement uses TRBV10-3 and TRBJ1-6, with a tentative D call TRBD1 (6 bases). There are 14 residues in the CDR3. Germline CDR1 is ENHRY and CDR2 is SYGVKD. V was pared by 8 bases and J by 4 bases, with 12 bases between.

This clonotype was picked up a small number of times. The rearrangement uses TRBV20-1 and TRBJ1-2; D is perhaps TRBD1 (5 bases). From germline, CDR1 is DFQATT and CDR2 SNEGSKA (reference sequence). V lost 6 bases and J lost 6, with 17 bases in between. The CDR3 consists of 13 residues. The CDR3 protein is CSAQSRGENGYTF. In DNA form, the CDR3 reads TGCAGTGCGCAGAGCCGGGGGGAAAATGGCTACACCTTC.

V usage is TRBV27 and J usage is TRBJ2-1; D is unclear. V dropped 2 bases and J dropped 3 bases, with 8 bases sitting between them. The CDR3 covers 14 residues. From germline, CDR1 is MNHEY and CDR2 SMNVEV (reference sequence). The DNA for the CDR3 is TGTGCCAGCAGTTTAGGGCAGCTCTACAATGAGCAGTTCTTC. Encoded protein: CASSLGQLYNEQFF.

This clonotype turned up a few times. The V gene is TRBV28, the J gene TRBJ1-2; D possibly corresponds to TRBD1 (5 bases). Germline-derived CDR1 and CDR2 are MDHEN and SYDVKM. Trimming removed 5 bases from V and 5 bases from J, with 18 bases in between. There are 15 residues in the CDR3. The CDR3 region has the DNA TGTGCCAGCAGTAACCCGGGACTCTTAACTTATGGCTACACCTTC. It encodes CASSNPGLLTYGYTF.

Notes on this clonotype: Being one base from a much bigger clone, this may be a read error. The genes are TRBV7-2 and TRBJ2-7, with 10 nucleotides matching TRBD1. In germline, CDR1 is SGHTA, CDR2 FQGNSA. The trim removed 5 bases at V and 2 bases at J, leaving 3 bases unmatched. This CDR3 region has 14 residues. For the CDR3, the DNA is TGTGCCAGCAGCGAGGGACAGGGGACCTACGAGCAGTACTTC. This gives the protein CASSEGQGTYEQYF.

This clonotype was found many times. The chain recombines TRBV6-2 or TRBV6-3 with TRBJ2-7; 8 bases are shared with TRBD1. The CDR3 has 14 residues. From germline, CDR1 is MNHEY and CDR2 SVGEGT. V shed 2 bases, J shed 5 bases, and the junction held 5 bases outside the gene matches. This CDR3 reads CASSYTGQGDEQYF. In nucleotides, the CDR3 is TGTGCCAGCAGTTACACAGGACAGGGCGACGAGCAGTACTTC.

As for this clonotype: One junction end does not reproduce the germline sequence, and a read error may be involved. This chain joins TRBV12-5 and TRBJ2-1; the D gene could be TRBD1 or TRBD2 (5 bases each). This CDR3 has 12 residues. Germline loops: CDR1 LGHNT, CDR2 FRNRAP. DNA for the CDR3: TGTGCTAGTGGATTGGGGGTCTCTGAGCAGTTCTTC. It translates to CASGLGVSEQFF.

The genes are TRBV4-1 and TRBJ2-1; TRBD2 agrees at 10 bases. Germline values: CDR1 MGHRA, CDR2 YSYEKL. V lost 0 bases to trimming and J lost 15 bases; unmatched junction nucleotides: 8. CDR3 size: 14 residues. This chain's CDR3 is CASSQDTSGIPRFF. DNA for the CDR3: TGCGCCAGCAGCCAAGACACTAGCGGGATACCTCGGTTCTTC.

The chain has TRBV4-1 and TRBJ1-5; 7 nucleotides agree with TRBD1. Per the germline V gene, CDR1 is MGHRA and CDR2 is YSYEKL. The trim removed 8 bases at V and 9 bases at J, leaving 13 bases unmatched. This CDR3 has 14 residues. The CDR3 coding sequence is TGCGCCAGCGGGCGGCCAGGGGGGGATCGGCCCCAGCATTTT. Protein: CASGRPGGDRPQHF.

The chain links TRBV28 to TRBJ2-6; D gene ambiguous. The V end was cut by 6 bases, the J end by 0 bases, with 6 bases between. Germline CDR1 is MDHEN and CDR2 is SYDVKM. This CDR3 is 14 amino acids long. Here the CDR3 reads CASSPDSGANVLTF. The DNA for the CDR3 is TGTGCCAGCAGCCCGGACTCTGGGGCCAACGTCCTGACTTTC.

The DNA for the CDR3 is TGTGCCAGCAGTTTATTCGCCATTAGCTCCTACAATGAGCAGTTCTTC. Protein sequence: CASSLFAISSYNEQFF. The rearrangement uses TRBV27 and TRBJ2-1; D not resolved. V was cut by 1 base and J by 0 bases, with 10 bases left in between. The CDR3 is 16 amino acids. The germline CDR1 and CDR2 sequences are MNHEY and SMNVEV (reference sequence).

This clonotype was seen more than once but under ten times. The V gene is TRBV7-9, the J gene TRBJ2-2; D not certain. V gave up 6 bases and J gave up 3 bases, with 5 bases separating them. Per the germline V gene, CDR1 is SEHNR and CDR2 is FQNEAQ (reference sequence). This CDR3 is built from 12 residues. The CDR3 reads CASRDDTGELFF. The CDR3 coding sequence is TGTGCCAGCAGGGACGACACCGGGGAGCTGTTTTTT.

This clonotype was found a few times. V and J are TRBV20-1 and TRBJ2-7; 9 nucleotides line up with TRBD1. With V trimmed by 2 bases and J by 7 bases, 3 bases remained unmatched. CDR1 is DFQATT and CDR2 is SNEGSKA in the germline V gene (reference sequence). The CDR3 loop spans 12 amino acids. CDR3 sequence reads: CSARLDRGEQYF. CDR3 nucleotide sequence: TGCAGTGCTAGACTCGACAGGGGGGAGCAGTACTTC.

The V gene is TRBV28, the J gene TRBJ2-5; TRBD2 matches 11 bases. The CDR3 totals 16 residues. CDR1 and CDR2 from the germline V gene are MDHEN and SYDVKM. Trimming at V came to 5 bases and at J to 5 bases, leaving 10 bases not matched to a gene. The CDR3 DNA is TGTGCCAGCAGTCCCCAACTAGCGGGAGTGAGGGAGACCCAGTACTTC. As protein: CASSPQLAGVRETQYF. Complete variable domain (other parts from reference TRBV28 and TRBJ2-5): DVKVTQSSRYLVKRTGEKVFLECVQDMDHENMFWYRQDPGLGLRLIYFSYDVKMKEKGDIPEGYSVSREKKERFSLILESASTNQTSMYLCASSPQLAGVRETQYFGPGTRLLVL.

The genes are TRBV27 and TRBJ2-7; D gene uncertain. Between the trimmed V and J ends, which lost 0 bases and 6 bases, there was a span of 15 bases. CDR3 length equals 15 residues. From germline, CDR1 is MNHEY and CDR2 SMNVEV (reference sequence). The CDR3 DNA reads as TGTGCCAGCAGTTTATCCCTCGTGGGCGGTTGCGAGCAGTACTTC. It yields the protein CASSLSLVGGCEQYF.

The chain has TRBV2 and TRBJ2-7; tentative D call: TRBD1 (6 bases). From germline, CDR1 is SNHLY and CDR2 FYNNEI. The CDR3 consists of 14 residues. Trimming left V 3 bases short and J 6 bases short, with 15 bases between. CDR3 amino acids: CASSDLDRLTEQYF. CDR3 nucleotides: TGTGCCAGCAGTGATCTCGACAGGCTCACCGAGCAGTACTTC.

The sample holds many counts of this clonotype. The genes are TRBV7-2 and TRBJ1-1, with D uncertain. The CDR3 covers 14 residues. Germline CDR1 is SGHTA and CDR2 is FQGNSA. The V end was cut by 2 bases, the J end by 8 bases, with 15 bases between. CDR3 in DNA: TGTGCCAGCAGCTTAAGGGCAATACGAGCGGAAGCTTTCTTT. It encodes CASSLRAIRAEAFF.

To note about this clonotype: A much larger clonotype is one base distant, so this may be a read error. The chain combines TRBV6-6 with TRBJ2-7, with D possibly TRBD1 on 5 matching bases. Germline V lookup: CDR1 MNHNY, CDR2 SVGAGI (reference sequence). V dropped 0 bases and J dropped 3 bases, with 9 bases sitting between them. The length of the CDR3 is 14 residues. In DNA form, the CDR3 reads TGTGCCAGCAGTTACTCGACACAGGACTACGAGCAGTACTTC. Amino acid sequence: CASSYSTQDYEQYF.

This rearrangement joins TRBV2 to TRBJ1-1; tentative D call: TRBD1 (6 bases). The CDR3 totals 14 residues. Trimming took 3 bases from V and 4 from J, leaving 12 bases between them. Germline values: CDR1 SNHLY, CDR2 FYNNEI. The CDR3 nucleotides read TGTGCCAGCAGTGACGGACAGCTCGTCACTGAAGCTTTCTTT. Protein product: CASSDGQLVTEAFF.

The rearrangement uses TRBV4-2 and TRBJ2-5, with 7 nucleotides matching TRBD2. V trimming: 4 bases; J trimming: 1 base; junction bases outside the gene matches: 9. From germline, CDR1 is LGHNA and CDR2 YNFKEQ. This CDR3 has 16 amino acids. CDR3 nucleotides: TGTGCCAGCAGCCCCAACCGAGCGGGACCCCAAGAGACCCAGTACTTC. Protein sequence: CASSPNRAGPQETQYF.

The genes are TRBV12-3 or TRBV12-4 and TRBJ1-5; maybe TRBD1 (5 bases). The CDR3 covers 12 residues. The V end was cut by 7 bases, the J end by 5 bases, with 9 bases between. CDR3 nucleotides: TGTGCCAGCAAAGTAGGGGATCAGCCCCAGCATTTT. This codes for CASKVGDQPQHF.

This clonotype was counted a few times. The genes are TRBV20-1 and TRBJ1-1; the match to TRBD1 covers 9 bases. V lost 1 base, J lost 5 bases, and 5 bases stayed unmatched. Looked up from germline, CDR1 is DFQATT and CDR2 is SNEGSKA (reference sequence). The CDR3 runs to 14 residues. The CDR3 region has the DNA TGCAGTGCTAGAGCCGGGACAGGGCGTACTGAAGCTTTCTTT. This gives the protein CSARAGTGRTEAFF.

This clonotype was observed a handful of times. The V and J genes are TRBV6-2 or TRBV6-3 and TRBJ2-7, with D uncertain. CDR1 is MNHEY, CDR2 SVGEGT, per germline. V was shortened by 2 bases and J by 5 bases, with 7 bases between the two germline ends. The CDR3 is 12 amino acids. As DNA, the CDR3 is TGTGCCAGCAGTTACATGCCACACGAGCAGTACTTC. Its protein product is CASSYMPHEQYF.